The 17 T cell receptor beta chains below were found in one sample sequenced in a study of Graves' ophthalmopathy and Graves' hyperthyroidism (dated by TCRdb to the late 2010s). The instrument was an Illumina HiSeq 2000. For repertoire sequencing, the TCR beta CDR3 regions were amplified from RNA transcripts. A first-round RT-PCR used HTBI primers with the Qiagen OneStep RT-PCR kit, followed by a second-round multiplex PCR, size selection and purification. TCRdb reran the public reads through fastp at Q25 and MiXCR, keeping productive beta chains. One record per CDR3 amino acid sequence lists the most common genes and DNA. The table for this sample lists some 400,000 distinct CDR3 sequences; roughly 18% of them were counted only once. The top ten constitute about 1.4% of the sample. Specimen: peripheral blood. The receptors were sampled from a woman between 18 and 30 years old with Graves' ophthalmopathy. Donor details come from another sample of the same person, matched by shared clones.

This clonotype was seen many times. The junction and the germline gene differ at one end; a read error may be behind it. The CDR3 sequence: CSAGLRGFF. CDR3 sequence (DNA): TGCAGTGCTGGCCTCCGGGGGTTCTTC. V usage is TRBV20-1 and J usage is TRBJ2-4; D possibly corresponds to TRBD2 (6 bases). Germline CDR1 and CDR2: DFQATT and SNEGSKA (reference sequence). CDR3 length equals 9 residues.

This chain joins TRBV12-3 or TRBV12-4 and TRBJ2-7; 7 bases align to TRBD2. V gave up 2 bases and J gave up 7 bases; unmatched junction bases: 11. The CDR3 covers 15 residues. CDR3 residues: CASSLQWEGHREQYF. The DNA for the CDR3 is TGTGCCAGCAGTTTACAGTGGGAGGGCCATCGGGAGCAGTACTTC.

This clonotype was seen ten or more times. This chain uses TRBV4-1 with TRBJ2-2; D is unresolved. With 2 bases removed from V and 8 bases from J, the gap between germline ends came to 12 bases. In germline, CDR1 is MGHRA, CDR2 YSYEKL. This CDR3 has 14 residues. This CDR3 reads CASSQLPLMGELFF. DNA of the CDR3: TGCGCCAGCAGCCAACTTCCCTTGATGGGGGAGCTGTTTTTT.

Ten or more counts support this clonotype. This rearrangement joins TRBV27 to TRBJ2-5; TRBD1 matches 7 bases. Germline loops: CDR1 MNHEY, CDR2 SMNVEV (reference sequence). V lost 5 bases to trimming and J lost 2 bases; unmatched junction nucleotides: 8. This CDR3 region has 15 residues. The DNA for the CDR3 is TGTGCCAGCAGTGTCCGCTGGGACAGTCAAGAGACCCAGTACTTC. It encodes CASSVRWDSQETQYF.

The rearrangement uses TRBV18 and TRBJ2-7; D is unresolved. The ends were cut back, 5 bases at V and 6 bases at J, with 8 bases in the middle. This CDR3 is 11 amino acids long. Germline-derived CDR1 and CDR2 are KGHSH and LQKENI. CDR3 DNA: TGTGCCAGCTCAGATTGGGGCGAGCAGTACTTC. Its translation: CASSDWGEQYF.

This clonotype came up many times. V and J are TRBV7-9 and TRBJ2-5; the D gene is possibly TRBD1 (6 bases). The CDR3 contains 14 residues. Trimming took 5 bases from V and 5 from J, leaving 15 bases between them. The germline CDR1 and CDR2 sequences are SEHNR and FQNEAQ (reference sequence). The CDR3 DNA reads as TGTGCCAGCAGCAGTGTGGGGGCGAGGGAGACCCAGTACTTC. This sequence encodes CASSSVGARETQYF.

Ten or more counts support this clonotype. As DNA, the CDR3 is TGTGCCAGCGTTGACCCCGGACTGGCCAAAAACATTCAGTACTTC. This encodes CASVDPGLAKNIQYF. The chain is built from TRBV2 and TRBJ2-4; D is perhaps TRBD2 (5 bases). V was shortened by 8 bases and J by 1 base, with 15 bases between the two germline ends. This CDR3 region has 15 residues. Germline CDR1 SNHLY, CDR2 FYNNEI.

In its sample, this clonotype was seen many times. V usage is TRBV29-1 and J usage is TRBJ1-1; TRBD1 aligns across 11 bases. The J segment lost 13 bases and the V segment lost 2 bases, leaving 3 bases of the junction unmatched. This CDR3 has 11 amino acids. Germline values: CDR1 SQVTM, CDR2 ANQGSEA. CDR3 in DNA: TGCAGCGTTGAACCGGGACAGGGGGTTTTCTTT. This translates into CSVEPGQGVFF.

This chain links TRBV6-1 with TRBJ1-2; D remains ambiguous. The CDR3 is 15 residues long. V was clipped by 6 bases and J by 0 bases, with 14 bases between them. Per germline, CDR1 MNHNS and CDR2 SASEGT. The DNA for the CDR3 is TGTGCCAGCAGGGCCCTCACGTCTTCTAACTATGGCTACACCTTC. It is translated as CASRALTSSNYGYTF.

This clonotype was seen at least ten times. The chain combines TRBV7-2 with TRBJ2-2, with a tentative D call TRBD2 (5 bases). CDR1 and CDR2 (germline): SGHTA, FQGNSA. This CDR3 has 14 residues. Trimming pared 3 bases from V and 7 bases from J, leaving 12 bases between. DNA for the CDR3: TGTGCCAGCAGCTTGCTCGGGATAGTCGGGGAGCTGTTTTTT. Its translation is CASSLLGIVGELFF.

The J gene is TRBJ2-2, the V gene TRBV11-2; a possible D gene is TRBD2 (6 bases). Germline CDR1 SGHAT, CDR2 FQNNGV. The CDR3 loop spans 15 amino acids. Trimming removed 6 bases at V and 4 bases at J, with 15 bases between. CDR3 residues: CASSLRDLSTGELFF. In DNA form, the CDR3 reads TGTGCCAGCAGTCTGAGGGACTTATCCACCGGGGAGCTGTTTTTT.

The J gene is TRBJ2-5, the V gene TRBV6-1; D is tentatively TRBD1 or TRBD2 (6 bases each). The ends were cut back, 6 bases at V and 10 bases at J, with 21 bases in the middle. Germline V gene sequence: CDR1 MNHNS, CDR2 SASEGT. The CDR3 contains 14 residues. The CDR3 DNA sequence: TGTGCCAGCAGGGCCGGACAGATGGTGGGGGGCCAGTACTTC. This encodes CASRAGQMVGGQYF.

This clonotype showed up many times. V usage is TRBV20-1 and J usage is TRBJ1-5; D remains unclear. Trimming stripped 2 bases from V and 3 bases from J, with 8 bases between. CDR3 length: 13 amino acids. Germline V gene data show CDR1 as DFQATT and CDR2 as SNEGSKA (reference sequence). CDR3 sequence: CSARRAVNQPQHF. CDR3 coding DNA: TGCAGTGCTAGACGTGCCGTCAATCAGCCCCAGCATTTT.

This clonotype was counted at least ten times. DNA of the CDR3: TGTGCCAGCAGTTACACCCGACAGGGGCTGAGGGGCAATCAGCCCCAGCATTTT. The encoded protein is CASSYTRQGLRGNQPQHF. This chain uses TRBV6-2 or TRBV6-3 with TRBJ1-5; the match to TRBD1 covers 8 bases. J was trimmed by 2 bases and V by 2 bases; bases with no gene match: 11. There are 18 residues in the CDR3. CDR1 is MNHEY, CDR2 SVGEGT, per germline.

This clonotype appeared many times. The genes are TRBV6-4 and TRBJ1-1; D gene ambiguous. V lost 3 bases, J lost 3 bases, and 8 bases lay in between. Germline lookup yields CDR1 MRHNA and CDR2 SNTAGT. The CDR3 has 13 residues. As DNA, the CDR3 is TGTGCCAGCAGTGAAGACACCTACACTGAAGCTTTCTTT. Residues: CASSEDTYTEAFF.

The chain carries TRBV29-1 and TRBJ2-7; unclear D gene. The CDR3 runs to 11 residues. Trimming left V 4 bases short and J 2 bases short, with 6 bases between. Germline values: CDR1 SQVTM, CDR2 ANQGSEA. The CDR3 DNA reads TGCAGCGTTGTAGGAGCCTACGAGCAGTACTTC. It yields the protein CSVVGAYEQYF.

This clonotype was picked up many times. The chain has TRBV24-1 and TRBJ2-5; tentative D call: TRBD1 (5 bases). Germline CDR1 and CDR2: KGHDR and SFDVKD. There are 13 residues in the CDR3. With 5 bases removed from V and 5 bases from J, the gap between germline ends came to 11 bases. CDR3 sequence reads: CATSAPGSETQYF. DNA of the CDR3: TGTGCCACCAGTGCACCAGGGTCGGAGACCCAGTACTTC.